These T cell receptor beta chains were read from a single sample in a study of blood T cell repertoires in COVID-19. The method was immunoSEQ multiplex PCR; TCRdb's version includes in-frame clones alone and lacks a portion of them. The sample shows about 390,000 clones, 85% to 90% of them seen only once. Material: PBMCs or T cells enriched from blood (not recorded which). The receptors were gathered from a woman aged 45-65 years who had recovered from COVID-19. Each CDR3 is given with its conserved first and last residue. A D gene is named only where the DNA matches it firmly. Not all rows give a size; the values are once, few, many and, for expanded clones, a class.

>TRBJ1-1|TRBV3-1/TRBV3-2|.|once
TGTGCCAGCAGCCAAGCAGGGCAGGGGAACACTGAAGCTTTCTTT
CASSQAGQGNTEAFF
>TRBJ2-2|TRBV6-5|TRBD1|few
TGTGCCAGCAGTTACTCCGGACAGGGGTTAGGGGAGCTGTTTTTT
CASSYSGQGLGELFF
>TRBJ1-4|TRBV4-3|TRBD1|.
TGCGCCAGCAGCCCGGGACAGCGGAATGAAAAACTGTTTTTT
CASSPGQRNEKLFF
>TRBJ1-1|TRBV7-9|TRBD1|.
TGTGCCAGCAGCTTACGGTCAGGGGGAGGTGAAGCTTTCTTT
CASSLRSGGGEAFF
>TRBJ1-1|TRBV19|.|.
TGTGCCAGTATGCTCTCAGGAAACACTGAAGCTTTCTTT
CASMLSGNTEAFF
>TRBJ2-3|TRBV30|.|.
TGTGCCTGGAGTGTACAGTACTTGAGCACAGATACGCAGTATTTT
CAWSVQYLSTDTQYF
>TRBJ1-1|TRBV18|.|.
TGTGCCAGCTCACCACCGGTCGGGCAGGGCAGCACTGAAGCTTTCTTT
CASSPPVGQGSTEAFF
>TRBJ2-3|TRBV5-1|.|.
TGCGCCAGCAGCATGACTAGAAAAGGGACAGATACGCAGTATTTT
CASSMTRKGTDTQYF
>TRBJ2-5|TRBV7-6|.|.
TGTGCCAGCAGCTTGGGGGGGCGGGAGACCCAGTACTTC
CASSLGGRETQYF
>TRBJ1-4|TRBV5-6|.|.
TGTGCCAGCAGCCGGCGGTCTGAGGGGACTGGTGAAAAACTGTTTTTT
CASSRRSEGTGEKLFF
>TRBJ2-1|TRBV27|TRBD2|once
TGTGCCAGCAGCGTGCGACGGCGTGGGACGGGGGGGGATTACAATGAGCAGTTCTTC
CASSVRRRGTGGDYNEQFF
>TRBJ2-3|TRBV23-1|.|.
TGCGCCAGTCGAGGTGTCAGCGGACCCCCTAGCACAGATACGCAGTATTTT
CASRGVSGPPSTDTQYF
>TRBJ2-7|TRBV9|TRBD1|.
TGTGCCAGCAGCTCACGGACAGGGCCCGAGCAGTACTTC
CASSSRTGPEQYF
>TRBJ1-5|TRBV28|.|.
TGTGCCAGCAGTTTGGGAGACAGGCCTAATCAGCCCCAGCATTTT
CASSLGDRPNQPQHF
>TRBJ1-1|TRBV7-9|.|.
TGTGCCAGCAGCTTAGCGGGCAGGGGAAGCACTGAAGCTTTCTTT
CASSLAGRGSTEAFF
>TRBJ1-1|TRBV4-1|TRBD1|.
TGCGCCAGCAGCCAGATTCCCCAGGGGGGGAACACTGAAGCTTTCTTT
CASSQIPQGGNTEAFF
>TRBJ1-2|TRBV3-1/TRBV3-2|.|.
TGTGCCAGTTCGTTAAACTATGGCTACACCTTC
CASSLNYGYTF
>TRBJ2-7|TRBV19|.|.
TGTGCCAGTAGTCGCACAGGTACCTACGAGCAGTACTTC
CASSRTGTYEQYF
>TRBJ1-3|TRBV25-1|.|.
TGTGCCAGCTCCGGGTGGGCTGGAAACACCATATATTTT
CASSGWAGNTIYF
>TRBJ1-1|TRBV20-1|.|.
TGCAGTGCTAGTCGGGGGGGGATCAGGCCCCTTGAAGCTTTCTTT
CSASRGGIRPLEAFF
>TRBJ1-5|TRBV7-2|.|.
TGTGCCAGCAGCTTAGGACGGTCGGGTGGTCAGCCCCAGCATTTT
CASSLGRSGGQPQHF
>TRBJ2-7|TRBV6-5|.|once
TGTGCCAGCAGTTACTCTGGTCAGGCATCCTACGAGCAGTACTTC
CASSYSGQASYEQYF
>TRBJ1-1|TRBV19|.|.
TGTGCCAGTGTCCAGGGGATTGAAGCTTTCTTT
CASVQGIEAFF
>TRBJ1-1|TRBV5-1|.|once
TGCGCCAGCAACCCTTCAGGACAATCGAACACTGAAGCTTTCTTT
CASNPSGQSNTEAFF
>TRBJ1-2|TRBV30|.|.
TGTGCCTGGAGCAGACAAGTCTATGGCTACACCTTC
CAWSRQVYGYTF